These T cell receptor beta chains were read from a single sample in a study of blood T cell repertoires in COVID-19. Assay: immunoSEQ multiplex PCR; the TCRdb copy retains only in-frame clones and omits some. The table shows under 75,000 clones, with 85% to 90% occurring only once. What was sequenced was peripheral blood. The receptors come from a woman aged 80 or older with active COVID-19. Each CDR3 is given with its conserved first and last residue. D genes are given only for firm matches. Some rows have no size entry. The others give once, few or many, or a class for an expanded clone.

-	TRBV7-3	TRBJ2-3	-	13	TGTGCCAGCAGCTTAATTACGGGGGATACGCAGTATTTT	CASSLITGDTQYF
-	TRBV10-3	TRBJ1-4	-	13	TGTGCCATTGCAGACACTTCTAATGAAAAACTGTTTTTT	CAIADTSNEKLFF
-	TRBV5-5	TRBJ2-1	TRBD1	17	TGTGCCAGCAGCTTGGACCCACAGGGGCCCTCCTACAATGAGCAGTTCTTC	CASSLDPQGPSYNEQFF
-	TRBV28	TRBJ1-2	-	12	TGTGCCAGCAGTCCGTTGAACTATGGCTACACCTTC	CASSPLNYGYTF
-	TRBV28	TRBJ2-3	TRBD2	17	TGTGCCAGCAGTCCCCCCTCGGGACTAGCAGGGACAGATACGCAGTATTTT	CASSPPSGLAGTDTQYF
-	TRBV18	TRBJ1-1	TRBD1	16	TGTGCCAGCTCACCGGGACAGGGGGTCATGGACACTGAAGCTTTCTTT	CASSPGQGVMDTEAFF
medium-sized	TRBV11-1	TRBJ2-7	TRBD1	14	TGTGCCAGCAGCTTAGGGACAGGGATCTACGAGCAGTACTTC	CASSLGTGIYEQYF
-	TRBV6-2/TRBV6-3	TRBJ2-7	-	13	TGTGCCAGCAGTTCCGGACTTACCTACGAGCAGTACTTC	CASSSGLTYEQYF
-	TRBV2	TRBJ2-5	TRBD2	16	TGTGCCAGCAGTGCAGAACTAGCGGGGGGGAGTGAGACCCAGTACTTC	CASSAELAGGSETQYF
-	TRBV12-3/TRBV12-4	TRBJ2-7	TRBD1	13	TGTGCCAGCAGAACAGGGGCCAGCTACGAGCAGTACTTC	CASRTGASYEQYF
-	TRBV3-1/TRBV3-2	TRBJ2-7	TRBD2	15	TGTGCCAGCAGCCGCCGGACTAGCGGATCCTACGAGCAGTACTTC	CASSRRTSGSYEQYF
few	TRBV7-3	TRBJ2-1	TRBD2	18	TGTGCCAGCAGCTTAGACTCCCGGACTAGCGGGCGGTACAATGAGCAGTTCTTC	CASSLDSRTSGRYNEQFF
-	TRBV18	TRBJ2-1	-	14	TGTGCCAGCTCACCAAACACGGGCACGGGGGAGCAGTTCTTC	CASSPNTGTGEQFF
-	TRBV5-1	TRBJ2-7	TRBD1	14	TGCGCCAGCAGCTTCGCGGGACAGGTATACGAGCAGTACTTC	CASSFAGQVYEQYF
-	TRBV18	TRBJ1-1	-	11	TGTGCCAGCTCGCAAGGACAGGAAGCTTTCTTT	CASSQGQEAFF
-	TRBV2	TRBJ1-5	-	14	TGTGCCAGCAGTGACTCGACAAGCCATCAGCCCCAGCATTTT	CASSDSTSHQPQHF
-	TRBV6-2/TRBV6-3	TRBJ2-5	-	12	TGTGCCAGCAGTTGGACAGCGGAGACCCAGTACTTC	CASSWTAETQYF
-	TRBV5-4	TRBJ2-1	TRBD2	15	TGTGCCAGCAGCCGAGGGAGCGGGGCGACCAATGAGCAGTTCTTC	CASSRGSGATNEQFF
-	TRBV4-3	TRBJ2-2	TRBD2	16	TGCGCCAGCAGCCAAGCGGGACTAGCCAACACCGGGGAGCTGTTTTTT	CASSQAGLANTGELFF
-	TRBV4-1	TRBJ2-1	TRBD2	21	TGCGCCAGCAGCCAACCCCGGCTAGGGCTAGCGGGGGGGCCGGTTTTTGGTGAGCAGTTCTTC	CASSQPRLGLAGGPVFGEQFF
-	TRBV7-7	TRBJ2-7	TRBD1	15	TGTGCTAGCAGCCAGGGGACAGGGGGCTTCTACGAGCAGTACTTC	CASSQGTGGFYEQYF
-	TRBV5-6	TRBJ1-5	TRBD1	14	TGTGCCAGCAGTCGTAGACAGGGTCATCAGCCCCAGCATTTT	CASSRRQGHQPQHF
-	TRBV18	TRBJ1-2	-	15	TGTGCCAGCTCACCAAGGCAGGGGAAGGACTATGGCTACACCTTC	CASSPRQGKDYGYTF
-	TRBV5-5	TRBJ1-2	-	12	TGTGCCAGCAGCTCACCAGGGTGGGGCTACACCTTC	CASSSPGWGYTF
-	TRBV7-8	TRBJ2-3	-	17	TGTGCCAGCAGCAAAAGGGCGGCGGGGGCAGACACAGATACGCAGTATTTT	CASSKRAAGADTDTQYF
-	TRBV6-5	TRBJ2-7	TRBD2	16	TGTGCCAGCAGTTCGGGGGGGGACATCGAGCCCTACGAGCAGTACTTC	CASSSGGDIEPYEQYF
-	TRBV6-6	TRBJ2-1	-	16	TGTGCCAGCAGTTACCCCACTGGCTGGGGCAACAATGAGCAGTTCTTC	CASSYPTGWGNNEQFF
-	TRBV20-1	TRBJ1-5	-	14	TGCAGTGCTAGTGGCATAGCCCCGAATCAGCCCCAGCATTTT	CSASGIAPNQPQHF
many	TRBV5-1	TRBJ1-4	-	14	TGCGCCAGCAGCTTGGCACCGGGAAATGAAAAACTGTTTTTT	CASSLAPGNEKLFF
-	TRBV19	TRBJ2-1	TRBD1	16	TGTGCCAGTAGTTCGTCCGGGACAGGGGGCTACAATGAGCAGTTCTTC	CASSSSGTGGYNEQFF
-	TRBV5-1	TRBJ2-2	-	14	TGCGCCAGCAGCTTTCAGGGGCACACCGGGGAGCTGTTTTTT	CASSFQGHTGELFF
-	TRBV6-5	TRBJ1-1	-	14	TGTGCCAGCAGTTATGGCCACATGAACACTGAAGCTTTCTTT	CASSYGHMNTEAFF
-	TRBV6-5	TRBJ2-2	-	13	TGTGCCTCATGCCGGGAGAGCACCGGGGAGCTGTTTTTT	CASCRESTGELFF
-	TRBV15	TRBJ1-4	-	14	TGTGCCACCAGCAGAGCTCAGGCGGGTGAAAAACTGTTTTTT	CATSRAQAGEKLFF
-	TRBV5-5	TRBJ1-6	-	15	TGTGCCAGCAGCTTGGGATCGGGGTTTGATTCACCCCTCCACTTT	CASSLGSGFDSPLHF
-	TRBV11-1	TRBJ2-1	TRBD2	16	TGTGCCAGCAGCCTGGGACTAGCGGTCTCCTACAATGAGCAGTTCTTC	CASSLGLAVSYNEQFF
-	TRBV9	TRBJ2-1	-	12	TGTGCCAGCAGCCCTGATTGGGACTCGCAGTTCTTC	CASSPDWDSQFF
-	TRBV7-9	TRBJ2-1	-	17	TGTGCCAGCAGCTCCCAAGGTGGCCTAGCGAGTTACAATGAGCAGTTCTTC	CASSSQGGLASYNEQFF
-	TRBV21-1	TRBJ2-7	-	13	TGTGCCAGCAGCACCGGTAGTTCCTACGAGCAGTACTTC	CASSTGSSYEQYF
-	TRBV9	TRBJ2-3	-	12	TGTGCCAGCAGCGTAGATCGGGATACGCAGTATTTT	CASSVDRDTQYF
-	TRBV28	TRBJ1-1	-	13	TGTGCCAGCAGCGTTCAGGGGAACACTGAAGCTTTCTTT	CASSVQGNTEAFF
once	TRBV4-2	TRBJ2-3	-	15	TGTGCCAGCAGCCAAGAGGGGGCCCCCACAGATACGCAGTATTTT	CASSQEGAPTDTQYF
-	TRBV6-1	TRBJ1-5	-	19	TGTGCCAGCAGTGATGGTCGCAGGGGAAGATTTTATAGCAATCAGCCCCAGCATTTT	CASSDGRRGRFYSNQPQHF
-	TRBV5-4	TRBJ2-7	TRBD2	15	TGTGCCAGCAGCCCCCGGACTAGCGGGGCCTACGAGCAGTACTTC	CASSPRTSGAYEQYF
-	TRBV5-4	TRBJ2-2	TRBD1	16	TGTGCCAGCAGCTTGGCAGGGGGAGAAAACACCGGGGAGCTGTTTTTT	CASSLAGGENTGELFF
-	TRBV4-2	TRBJ2-3	TRBD2	15	TGTGCCAGCAGCCGGACTAGGGGTGGCACAGATACGCAGTATTTT	CASSRTRGGTDTQYF
-	TRBV29-1	TRBJ2-3	TRBD1	14	TGCAGCGTTGAAGTTCAGGGGGCAGTAGATACGCAGTATTTT	CSVEVQGAVDTQYF
-	TRBV5-1	TRBJ1-2	TRBD1	13	TGCGCCAGCAGCGCGGGACAGAATTATGGCTACACCTTC	CASSAGQNYGYTF
-	TRBV3-1/TRBV3-2	TRBJ2-1	-	14	TGTGCCAGCAGCCAAGATTGGGAGGCCAATGAGCAGTTCTTC	CASSQDWEANEQFF
-	TRBV6-5	TRBJ2-7	-	12	TGTGCCAGCAGGCCCTCGGACAGCGAGCAGTGCTTC	CASRPSDSEQCF
once	TRBV5-8	TRBJ2-3	-	15	TGTGCCAGCAGCTCCCGGGACTTGTACACAGATACGCAGTATTTT	CASSSRDLYTDTQYF
-	TRBV10-3	TRBJ1-2	-	13	TGTGCCATCAGTACCGGGACAAACTATGGCTACACCTTC	CAISTGTNYGYTF
-	TRBV5-5	TRBJ1-1	TRBD1	18	TGTGCCAGCAGCCCGGATCTGACAGGGGTCTTAACTTACACTGAAGCTTTCTTT	CASSPDLTGVLTYTEAFF
-	TRBV7-8	TRBJ1-2	TRBD1	14	TGTGCCAGCAGCTTAGTACAGGGGTTAGGTGGCTACACCTTC	CASSLVQGLGGYTF
-	TRBV5-1	TRBJ1-3	-	16	TGCGCCAGCAGCTTGGGACCACAGGGCTCTGGAAACACCATATATTTT	CASSLGPQGSGNTIYF
-	TRBV28	TRBJ2-5	TRBD2	15	TGTGCCAGCCCCCCCCGCGGGAGAAGACAAGAGACCCAGTACTTC	CASPPRGRRQETQYF